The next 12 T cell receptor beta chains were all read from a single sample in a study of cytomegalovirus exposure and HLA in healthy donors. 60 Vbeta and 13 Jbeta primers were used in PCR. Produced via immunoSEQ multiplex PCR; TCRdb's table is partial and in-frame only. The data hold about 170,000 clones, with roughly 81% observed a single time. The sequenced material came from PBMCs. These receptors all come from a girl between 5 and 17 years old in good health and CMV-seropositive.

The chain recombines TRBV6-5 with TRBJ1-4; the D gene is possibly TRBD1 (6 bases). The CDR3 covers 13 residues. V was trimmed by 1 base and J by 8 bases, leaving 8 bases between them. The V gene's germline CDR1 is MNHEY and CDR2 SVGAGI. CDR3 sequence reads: CASSYLRGEKLFF. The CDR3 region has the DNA TGTGCCAGCAGTTACTTGAGGGGGGAAAAACTGTTTTTT.

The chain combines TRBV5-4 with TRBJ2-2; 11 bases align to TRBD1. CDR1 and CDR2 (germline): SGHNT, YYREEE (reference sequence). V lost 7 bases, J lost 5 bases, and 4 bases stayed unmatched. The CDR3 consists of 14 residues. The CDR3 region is CASGQGAETGELFF. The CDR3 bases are TGTGCCAGCGGACAGGGGGCGGAGACCGGGGAGCTGTTTTTT.

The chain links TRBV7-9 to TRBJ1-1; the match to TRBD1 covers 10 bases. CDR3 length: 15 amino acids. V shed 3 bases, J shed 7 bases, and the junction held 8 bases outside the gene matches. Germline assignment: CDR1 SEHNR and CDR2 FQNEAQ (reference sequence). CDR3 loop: CASSFGGQGDLEAFF. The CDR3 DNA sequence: TGTGCCAGCAGCTTTGGAGGACAGGGGGATCTTGAAGCTTTCTTT.

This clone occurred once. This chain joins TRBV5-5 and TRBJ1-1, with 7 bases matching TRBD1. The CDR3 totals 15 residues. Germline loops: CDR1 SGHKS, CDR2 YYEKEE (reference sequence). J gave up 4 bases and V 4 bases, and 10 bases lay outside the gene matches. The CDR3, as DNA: TGTGCCAGCAGCCTTTATGAGGGGGCGTTCACTGAAGCTTTCTTT. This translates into CASSLYEGAFTEAFF.

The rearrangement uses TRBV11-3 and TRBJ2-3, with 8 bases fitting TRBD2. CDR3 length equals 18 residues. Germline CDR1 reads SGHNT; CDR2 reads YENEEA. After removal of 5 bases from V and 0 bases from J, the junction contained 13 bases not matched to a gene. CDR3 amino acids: CASSPGQLAVSSTDTQYF. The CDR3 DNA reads TGTGCCAGCAGCCCCGGCCAACTAGCGGTTTCTAGCACAGATACGCAGTATTTT.

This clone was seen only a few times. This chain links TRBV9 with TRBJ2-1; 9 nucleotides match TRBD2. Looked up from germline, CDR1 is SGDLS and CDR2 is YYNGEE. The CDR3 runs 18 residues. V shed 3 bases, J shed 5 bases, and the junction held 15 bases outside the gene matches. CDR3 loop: CASSARLVAGDAHNEQFF. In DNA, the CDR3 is TGTGCCAGCAGCGCTCGACTCGTAGCGGGGGACGCCCACAATGAGCAGTTCTTC. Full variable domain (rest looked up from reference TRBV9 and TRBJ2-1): DSGVTQTPKHLITATGQRVTLRCSPRSGDLSVYWYQQSLDQGLQFLIQYYNGEERAKGNILERFSAQQFPDLHSELNLSSLELGDSALYFCASSARLVAGDAHNEQFFGPGTRLTVL.

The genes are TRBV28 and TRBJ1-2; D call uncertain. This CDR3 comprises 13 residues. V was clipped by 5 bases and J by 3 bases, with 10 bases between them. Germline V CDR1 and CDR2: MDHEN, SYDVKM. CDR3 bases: TGTGCCAGCAGTCCCTTCAGCGACTATGGCTACACCTTC. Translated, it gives CASSPFSDYGYTF.

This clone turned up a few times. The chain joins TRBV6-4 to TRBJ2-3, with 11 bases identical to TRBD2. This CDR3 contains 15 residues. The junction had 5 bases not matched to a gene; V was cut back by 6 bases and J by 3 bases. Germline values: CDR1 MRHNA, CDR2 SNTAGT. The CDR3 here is CASRKTSGVTDTQYF. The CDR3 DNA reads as TGTGCCAGCAGGAAGACTAGCGGGGTAACAGATACGCAGTATTTT.

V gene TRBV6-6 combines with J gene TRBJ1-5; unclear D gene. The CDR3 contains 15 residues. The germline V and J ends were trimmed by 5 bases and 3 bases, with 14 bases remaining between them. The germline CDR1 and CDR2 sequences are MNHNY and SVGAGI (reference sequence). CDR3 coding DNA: TGTGCCAGCAGTCCCAACCGGGGAACCAATCAGCCCCAGCATTTT. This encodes CASSPNRGTNQPQHF.

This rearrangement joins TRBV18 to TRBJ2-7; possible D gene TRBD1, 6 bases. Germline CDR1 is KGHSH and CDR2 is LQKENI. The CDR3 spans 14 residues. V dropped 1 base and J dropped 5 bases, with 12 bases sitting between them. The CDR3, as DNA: TGTGCCAGCTCACCACATACAGGGTGGGACGAGCAGTACTTC. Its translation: CASSPHTGWDEQYF.

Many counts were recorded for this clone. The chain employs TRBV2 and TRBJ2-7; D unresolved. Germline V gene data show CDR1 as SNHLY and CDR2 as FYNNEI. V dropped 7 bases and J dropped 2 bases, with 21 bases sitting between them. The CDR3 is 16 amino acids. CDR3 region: CASTTLPGTDAYEQYF. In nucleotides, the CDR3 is TGTGCCAGCACCACCCTGCCCGGTACAGATGCCTACGAGCAGTACTTC.

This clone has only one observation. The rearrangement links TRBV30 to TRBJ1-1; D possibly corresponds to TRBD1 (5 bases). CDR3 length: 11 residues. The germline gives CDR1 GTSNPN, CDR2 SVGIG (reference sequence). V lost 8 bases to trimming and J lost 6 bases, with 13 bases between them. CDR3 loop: CARRTMAEAFF. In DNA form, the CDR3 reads TGTGCCCGCCGGACAATGGCTGAAGCTTTCTTT.